This T cell receptor beta chain was captured by sequencing in a study of vaccination and CD4 T cells after COVID-19. The Oncomine TCR Beta short-read assay sequenced DNA from cultured CD4+ T cells. TCRdb used MiXCR to reprocess the PCR reads, holding one entry per CDR3 protein. The repertoire holds roughly 4,500 distinct CDR3 sequences, with under 75% as singletons. This CDR3 region has 14 residues. Germline V gene lookup returns CDR1 MNHEY and CDR2 SVGAGI. The germline V and J ends were trimmed by 2 bases and 5 bases, with 12 bases remaining between them. Sample treatment: roughly 10-day PBMC culture with coronavirus spike peptide pools or control peptides (ViraFEST assay). An unexposed donor provided the CD4+ T cells, which were collected before the COVID-19 pandemic (2011-2018). The table lists this clonotype with a few counts. No antigen is known for it.

Sequenced sample: CD4+ T cells from blood, cultured in vitro. The genes are TRBV6-5 and TRBJ1-1; no clear D. The TCR sequence derives from a human donor in good health. CDR3 region: CASSYAYSGTEAFF. Written as DNA, the CDR3 is TGTGCCAGCAGTTACGCTTATAGTGGGACTGAAGCTTTCTTT.